This T cell receptor beta chain was documented in a study of CD8 T cells in Susac syndrome. After extraction with the RNeasy kit, about 0.5 to 1 ug of the RNA was reverse transcribed using random hexamers. Coverage of TCR beta CDR3 amplification by immunoSEQ multiplex PCR extended to 54 Vbeta and 13 Jbeta. TCRdb passed the immunoSEQ multiplex PCR reads through MiXCR, listing each CDR3 protein once. The sample shows approximately 190,000 distinct CDR3 sequences, roughly 92% of them seen only once. The germline CDR1 and CDR2 sequences are MNHNY and SVGAGI (reference sequence). V was clipped by 6 bases and J by 3 bases; unmatched bases: 11. This CDR3 has 16 amino acids.

This sequence was found in a human donor in good health. The material sequenced was CD4+ T cells from PBMCs. The chain recombines TRBV6-6 with TRBJ2-5; 9 bases are a match to TRBD1. CDR3 in amino acids: CASRHRAGTGKETQYF. In DNA form, the CDR3 reads TGTGCCAGCAGACATAGAGCCGGGACAGGGAAAGAGACCCAGTACTTC.